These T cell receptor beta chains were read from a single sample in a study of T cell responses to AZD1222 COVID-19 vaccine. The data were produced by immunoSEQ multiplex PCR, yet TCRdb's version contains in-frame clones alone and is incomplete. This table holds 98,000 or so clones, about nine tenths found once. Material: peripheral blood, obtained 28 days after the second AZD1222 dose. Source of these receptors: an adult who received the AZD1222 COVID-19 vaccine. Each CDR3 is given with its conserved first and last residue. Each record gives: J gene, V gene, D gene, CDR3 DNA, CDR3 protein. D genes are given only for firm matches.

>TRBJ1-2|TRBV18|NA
TGTGCCAGCTCACCACCCGTAGTGAACTATGGCTACACCTTC
CASSPPVVNYGYTF
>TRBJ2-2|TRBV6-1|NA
TGTGCCAGCAGTGAGAACTGGACTCCCCGTGGCACCGGGGAGCTGTTTTTT
CASSENWTPRGTGELFF
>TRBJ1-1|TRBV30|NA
TGTGCCTGGAGGGGACACCTGAACACTGAAGCTTTCTTT
CAWRGHLNTEAFF
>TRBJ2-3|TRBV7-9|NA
TGTGCCAGCAGCTTAGCCCGGGAGACGCAGTATTTT
CASSLARETQYF
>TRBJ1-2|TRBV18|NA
TGTGCCAGCTCACCACTACAGGGCATCTATGGCTACACCTTC
CASSPLQGIYGYTF
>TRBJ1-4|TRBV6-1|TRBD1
TGTGCCAGCAGTGAAGGGACAGGGCGAACTAATGAAAAACTGTTTTTT
CASSEGTGRTNEKLFF
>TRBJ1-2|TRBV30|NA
TGTGCCTGGACACTAACCCGTCCGGCCCTCCGCTACACCTTC
CAWTLTRPALRYTF
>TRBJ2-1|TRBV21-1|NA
TGTGCCAGCAGCATACTAGCGGGCCCCTACAATGAGCAGTTCTTC
CASSILAGPYNEQFF
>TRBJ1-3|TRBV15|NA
TGTGCCACCAGCAGAGATCTGGGTTTCGGAAACACCATATATTTT
CATSRDLGFGNTIYF
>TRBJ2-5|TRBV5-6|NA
TGTGCCAGCAGCCGCCAACAGGTGGAGACCCAGTACTTC
CASSRQQVETQYF
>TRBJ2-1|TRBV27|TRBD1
TGTGCCAGCAACATGAATTCAGGGGGAAGTTTCAATGAGCAGTTCTTC
CASNMNSGGSFNEQFF